This TCR beta chain was profiled in a study of T cell responses to AZD1222 COVID-19 vaccine. This clone was seen only once. The CDR3 is 16 amino acids. Unmatched junction bases numbered 13, after V lost 4 bases and J lost 7 bases. Looked up from germline, CDR1 is SNHLY and CDR2 is FYNNEI. Sequenced by immunoSEQ multiplex PCR; TCRdb stores in-frame clones only, minus some. The sample lists about 160,000 clones, roughly nine tenths seen once, with about 4.5% in the top ten. This rearrangement joins TRBV2 to TRBJ2-1; TRBD2 matches 7 bases. The sequences come from peripheral blood, collected on day 0 of MenACWY control vaccination. This sequence was found in an adult in good health. The CDR3 loop reads CASSGGPGLTFNEQFF. The CDR3 DNA reads TGTGCCAGCAGTGGGGGTCCGGGACTAACGTTTAATGAGCAGTTCTTC.